This TCR beta chain was identified in a study of T-cell memory formation after mild COVID-19. On this clonotype: The antigen is not known.

Trimming took off 2 bases at V and 2 bases at J, with 6 bases between the two ends. This CDR3 spans 13 amino acids. Germline V CDR1 and CDR2: SGHNT, YYREEE (reference sequence). The 5'RACE method, run with constant-segment primers, produced TCR alpha and TCR beta cDNA libraries (carrying sample barcodes and UMIs). One entry per CDR3 protein, called by TCRdb with MiXCR from the 5' RACE reads. In the table there are under 650,000 distinct CDR3 sequences, approximately 19% of which are singletons. Study results and caveats: Within pre-infection memory, some responding clones were found, suggesting cross-reactive memory joined.

The rearrangement joins TRBV5-4 to TRBJ2-3; no clear D gene. The specimen was PBMCs or a T cell subset sorted from them (not recorded which). The receptor was derived from an adult woman who had mild COVID-19 (a few samples of this study predate the infection). Cell type and time point are not known. CDR3 residues: CASSFMNTDTQYF. In DNA, the CDR3 is TGTGCCAGCAGCTTCATGAACACAGATACGCAGTATTTT.